One sample yielded the 9 T cell receptor beta chains listed below, sequenced in a study of blood T cells in healthy people across ages. The use of a sample-barcoded 5' primer and a J-beta primer mix characterized a second PCR of roughly 7 to 12 cycles. Each CDR3 protein is one row after TCRdb ran MiXCR on the 5' RACE reads. The sample lists under 750,000 distinct CDR3 sequences; around 48% were seen once. The specimen was blood. The receptors here all came from a man older than 75 in good health.

This clonotype was observed once. J is TRBJ2-7 and V is TRBV7-3; D is possibly TRBD1 (5 bases). CDR1 is SGHTA and CDR2 is FQGTGA in the germline V gene. Trimming left V 2 bases short and J 5 bases short, with 16 bases between. CDR3 length: 15 amino acids. The CDR3 nucleotides are TGTGCCAGCAGCTTATTTGGCAGGGAAGGGGACGAGCAGTACTTC. It encodes CASSLFGREGDEQYF.

This clonotype was detected a few times. This chain joins TRBV7-9 and TRBJ1-4; 11 bases are a match to TRBD1. After removal of 5 bases from V and 8 bases from J, the junction contained 7 bases not matched to a gene. CDR1 is SEHNR and CDR2 is FQNEAQ in the germline V gene (reference sequence). CDR3 length equals 15 residues. The DNA for the CDR3 is TGTGCCAGCAGCCTACTGGGACAGGGGGGAGAAAAACTGTTTTTT. Its translation: CASSLLGQGGEKLFF.

The genes are TRBV7-2 and TRBJ1-2, with D possibly matching TRBD1 (5 bases). Germline CDR1 SGHTA, CDR2 FQGNSA. Deletions cut 0 bases from V and 3 bases from J, with 14 bases between. There are 16 residues in the CDR3. CDR3 nucleotide sequence: TGTGCCAGCAGCTTAGCGACTTCAGGGTCGGACTATGGCTACACCTTC. Its translation is CASSLATSGSDYGYTF.

J is TRBJ1-1 and V is TRBV28; D gene unclear. The CDR3 totals 15 residues. Germline CDR1 and CDR2: MDHEN and SYDVKM. Trimming cost V 5 bases and J 1 base, with 14 bases left between them. CDR3: CASSPPQRQNTEAFF. As DNA, the CDR3 is TGTGCCAGCAGTCCCCCACAAAGACAGAACACTGAAGCTTTCTTT. Full variable domain (rest looked up from reference TRBV28 and TRBJ1-1): DVKVTQSSRYLVKRTGEKVFLECVQDMDHENMFWYRQDPGLGLRLIYFSYDVKMKEKGDIPEGYSVSREKKERFSLILESASTNQTSMYLCASSPPQRQNTEAFFGQGTRLTVV.

This clonotype has only a few counts. This sequence joins TRBV20-1 and TRBJ2-3; no reliable D call. The germline CDR1 and CDR2 sequences are DFQATT and SNEGSKA (reference sequence). The CDR3 length is 11 residues. V was trimmed by 6 bases and J by 1 base, leaving 5 bases between them. This CDR3 reads CSAYRTDTQYF. CDR3 DNA: TGCAGTGCCTACCGCACAGATACGCAGTATTTT.

This clonotype was recorded at least ten times. This may arise from a read error, as a much more abundant clone is one base away. This chain's CDR3 is CASSSLSGTSYNEQYF. The CDR3 DNA sequence: TGTGCCAGCAGTTCCCTTTCCGGGACATCCTACAATGAGCAGTACTTC. J is TRBJ2-1 and V is TRBV6-5, with D maybe TRBD1 (6 bases). The closer fit of TRBJ2-7 to the DNA end suggests the J call may be wrong. CDR3 length: 16 amino acids. Germline V CDR1 and CDR2: MNHEY, SVGAGI.

This clonotype occurred a few times. The chain has TRBV12-3 or TRBV12-4 and TRBJ2-5; TRBD2 aligns across 13 bases. The CDR3 has 15 residues. The J segment lost 1 base and the V segment lost 6 bases, leaving 2 bases of the junction unmatched. The CDR3 coding sequence is TGTGCCAGCAGAGGACTAGCGGGGGCCCAAGAGACCCAGTACTTC. This translates into CASRGLAGAQETQYF.

There are many counts of this clonotype. The chain uses TRBV7-3 and TRBJ2-1, with D unclear. CDR3 size: 15 residues. V lost 0 bases, J lost 7 bases, and 13 bases lay in between. The V gene's germline CDR1 is SGHTA and CDR2 FQGTGA. CDR3 coding DNA: TGTGCCAGCAGCTTAACGAATAAGGATTGGAATGAGCAGTTCTTC. Translating gives CASSLTNKDWNEQFF.

This clonotype came up many times. This sequence joins TRBV6-6 and TRBJ2-7, with TRBD1 matching over 10 bases. J gave up 2 bases and V 6 bases, and 7 bases lay outside the gene matches. Germline lookup yields CDR1 MNHNY and CDR2 SVGAGI (reference sequence). The CDR3 runs to 15 residues. CDR3 in amino acids: CASRPTGTGAYEQYF. CDR3 nucleotides: TGTGCCAGCAGGCCTACCGGGACAGGGGCCTACGAGCAGTACTTC.